The 13 T cell receptor beta chains listed next were all sequenced from one sample in a study of naive and memory T cell subsets. Two oligonucleotides, mixed equimolar, formed the beta constant-region primer covering TRBC1 and TRBC2. Ligated cDNA was amplified by four rounds of PCR with nested alpha and beta constant-region primers and SP2. TCRdb ran MiXCR on the UMI-ligation and nested PCR reads and lists one entry per CDR3 protein. The profile covers roughly 130,000 distinct CDR3 sequences, with approximately 37% appearing a single time and roughly 0.86% taken by the ten largest. The sequencing sample was made of central memory CD4+ T cells from blood. The receptors were gathered from a human donor in good health.

There are many counts of this clonotype. The chain joins TRBV29-1 to TRBJ2-5, with 7 bases fitting TRBD2. The germline V gene encodes CDR1 SQVTM and CDR2 ANQGSEA. The CDR3 totals 12 residues. Trimming removed 5 bases from V and 3 bases from J; junction bases left unmatched: 3. As DNA, the CDR3 is TGCAGCGTTCGAGCGGGAAAAGAGACCCAGTACTTC. Translation gives CSVRAGKETQYF.

This clonotype was picked up many times. The chain uses TRBV20-1 and TRBJ2-4; D not certain. The CDR3 runs to 15 residues. V was trimmed by 0 bases and J by 0 bases, leaving 9 bases between them. In germline, CDR1 is DFQATT, CDR2 SNEGSKA (reference sequence). CDR3 bases: TGCAGTGCTAGAGATCCGATGCTAGCCAAAAACATTCAGTACTTC. It specifies CSARDPMLAKNIQYF.

The V and J genes are TRBV5-5 and TRBJ2-5; 10 positions agree with TRBD1. Trimming cost V 4 bases and J 2 bases; bases outside gene matches: 8. The CDR3 runs 16 residues. Germline assignment: CDR1 SGHKS and CDR2 YYEKEE (reference sequence). CDR3 nucleotides: TGTGCCAGCAGCATAGGAGGGACAGGGGTTCAAGAGACCCAGTACTTC. Translated, it gives CASSIGGTGVQETQYF.

This chain joins TRBV19 and TRBJ2-1; D is possibly TRBD2 (5 bases). V dropped 3 bases and J dropped 9 bases, with 15 bases sitting between them. CDR1 and CDR2 from the germline V gene are LNHDA and SQIVND (reference sequence). The CDR3 is 14 residues long. The CDR3 bases are TGTGCCAGTAGTATGAGGGCAGCCGGACTTGAGCAGTTCTTC. Its translation is CASSMRAAGLEQFF.

This clonotype was seen a handful of times. The chain is built from TRBV29-1 and TRBJ2-7; 7 nucleotides match TRBD2. CDR1 is SQVTM and CDR2 is ANQGSEA in the germline V gene. With V trimmed by 1 base and J by 6 bases, 6 bases remained unmatched. CDR3 length: 13 amino acids. The CDR3 DNA is TGCAGCGTTGAAGGGACTAGTTTCTCCGAGCAGTACTTC. It is translated as CSVEGTSFSEQYF.

This clonotype came up a few times. This sequence joins TRBV7-3 and TRBJ2-7; maybe TRBD2 (6 bases). Germline CDR1 SGHTA, CDR2 FQGTGA. The CDR3 is 14 amino acids. V gave up 5 bases and J gave up 1 base, with 12 bases separating them. The CDR3 DNA reads TGTGCCAGCAGCCCGGGACTTGATTCCTACGAGCAGTACTTC. It encodes CASSPGLDSYEQYF.

This clonotype was seen at least ten times. The rearrangement links TRBV6-6 to TRBJ2-1, with D unclear. Trimming stripped 2 bases from V and 8 bases from J, with 13 bases between. Per germline, CDR1 MNHNY and CDR2 SVGAGI (reference sequence). The CDR3 has 14 amino acids. The CDR3 protein is CASSYPNVYDEQFF. The DNA of the CDR3 is TGTGCCAGCAGTTACCCAAACGTTTACGATGAGCAGTTCTTC.

V usage is TRBV29-1 and J usage is TRBJ1-3; the D gene is possibly TRBD1 (6 bases). Germline CDR1 and CDR2: SQVTM and ANQGSEA. The CDR3 runs to 12 residues. V lost 4 bases and J lost 6, with 10 bases in between. The CDR3 nucleotides read TGCAGCGTTGGGGAGGGGGAAAACACCATATATTTT. It encodes CSVGEGENTIYF.

This clonotype was detected a few times. The rearrangement uses TRBV7-2 and TRBJ2-1; D gene unclear. Germline CDR1 reads SGHTA; CDR2 reads FQGNSA. The germline V and J ends were trimmed by 5 bases and 8 bases, with 10 bases remaining between them. This CDR3 region has 12 residues. The CDR3 loop is CASSLWGDEQFF. The CDR3, as DNA: TGTGCCAGCAGCCTCTGGGGTGATGAGCAGTTCTTC.

This clonotype appeared a few times. V usage is TRBV6-6 and J usage is TRBJ2-7, with 7 nucleotides matching TRBD1. This CDR3 contains 12 residues. The germline V gene has CDR1 MNHNY and CDR2 SVGAGI (reference sequence). With V trimmed by 5 bases and J by 7 bases, 5 bases remained unmatched. The DNA for the CDR3 is TGTGCCAGCAGTCGACAGGGAGTTGAGCAGTACTTC. Translated, it gives CASSRQGVEQYF.

This clonotype has only a few counts. The chain uses TRBV6-1 and TRBJ2-1; D perhaps matches TRBD2 (6 bases). The CDR3 sequence is 16 residues long. The germline V gene encodes CDR1 MNHNS and CDR2 SASEGT. Trimming pared 1 base from V and 0 bases from J, leaving 10 bases between. The CDR3 DNA is TGTGCCAGCAGTGAAGTGGGCGGGATCTCCTACAATGAGCAGTTCTTC. Protein: CASSEVGGISYNEQFF.

The CDR3 region is CASSPTTRGAGYTF. The CDR3 DNA reads as TGTGCCAGCAGCCCTACGACGAGGGGGGCTGGCTACACCTTC. The gene calls are TRBV7-2 and TRBJ1-2; D may be TRBD1 (6 bases). The germline V gene encodes CDR1 SGHTA and CDR2 FQGNSA. V was trimmed by 5 bases and J by 7 bases, leaving 17 bases between them. This CDR3 contains 14 residues.

The chain carries TRBV15 and TRBJ2-5; D gene uncertain. The CDR3 runs to 16 residues. Deletions cut 3 bases from V and 0 bases from J, with 14 bases between. Germline V gene data show CDR1 as LNHNV and CDR2 as YYDKDF (reference sequence). For the CDR3, the DNA is TGTGCCACCAGCAGCCTAAACGCAGGTGACCAAGAGACCCAGTACTTC. This gives the protein CATSSLNAGDQETQYF. The full variable domain, rest sourced from reference TRBV15 and TRBJ2-5, is DAMVIQNPRYQVTQFGKPVTLSCSQTLNHNVMYWYQQKSSQAPKLLFHYYDKDFNNEADTPDNFQSRRPNTSFCFLDIRSPGLGDTAMYLCATSSLNAGDQETQYFGPGTRLLVL.